The present entry profiles one TCR beta chain with its context. This record comes from a study of T cells in tuberculosis. Study summary: CD1B tetramers identified T cells specific for mycobacterial lipid GMM.

On average about 100,000 T cells per donor were immunosequenced. Trimming stripped 3 bases from V and 4 bases from J, with 25 bases between. Germline V gene lookup returns CDR1 SNHLY and CDR2 FYNNEI. This CDR3 has 18 residues. Produced via immunoSEQ multiplex PCR; TCRdb's table is partial and in-frame only. This table holds 25,000 to 35,000 clones, roughly 90% found once. The sample comprised PBMCs. This receptor was taken from a donor between 10 and 35 years old with latent tuberculosis or without tuberculosis infection. Some clones in this sample may be carry-over from other donors' samples. The V and J genes are TRBV2 and TRBJ2-7, with D perhaps matching TRBD2 (7 bases). CDR3 in DNA: TGTGCCAGCAGTGAGCGGGGTTCGGGGGGCTTGGCCCCATACGAGCAGTACTTC. Amino acid sequence: CASSERGSGGLAPYEQYF.